The TCR beta chain under discussion was sequenced for a study of human T cells and chemical hapten exposure. Study as a whole: Patch tests containing 0.01% DPC, applied to the upper back, were read at 6 days.

Noted time point: patch test 3, about 24 weeks after DPC sensitization. Treatment of the sample: therapeutic diphenylcyclopropenone sensitization with weekly scalp DPC. The trim removed 3 bases at V and 6 bases at J, leaving 16 bases unmatched. This CDR3 has 18 residues. The germline CDR1 and CDR2 sequences are MDHEN and SYDVKM. TCRdb fed the RACE reads into MiXCR, producing one record per CDR3 protein. Among 70,000 or so distinct CDR3 sequences, 8.5% to 14% were seen once, and the ten largest hold approximately 1.5%. This clonotype was detected ten times or more. The sample was whole blood, taken in connection with sensitization to the hapten diphenylcyclopropenone (DPC). The receptor comes from a woman aged 50 to 60 with alopecia areata. Some clones in this sample may be carry-over from other donors' samples. The V call is TRBV28, the J call TRBJ2-3, with 9 bases that match TRBD2. CDR3 in amino acids: CASSFFQEAGGPIDTQYF. CDR3 in DNA: TGTGCCAGCAGTTTCTTTCAGGAGGCGGGGGGGCCAATTGATACGCAGTATTTT. Filled out from reference TRBV28 and TRBJ2-3, the complete variable domain reads DVKVTQSSRYLVKRTGEKVFLECVQDMDHENMFWYRQDPGLGLRLIYFSYDVKMKEKGDIPEGYSVSREKKERFSLILESASTNQTSMYLCASSFFQEAGGPIDTQYFGPGTRLTVL.